This T cell receptor beta chain was sequenced in a study of CD8 T cells in Susac syndrome. cDNA came from 0.5 to 1 ug RNA primed by random hexamers. The authors amplified TCR beta CDR3 across 54 Vbeta and 13 Jbeta using immunoSEQ multiplex PCR. One entry per CDR3 protein, called by TCRdb with MiXCR from the immunoSEQ multiplex PCR reads. Of some 450,000 distinct CDR3 sequences in the sample, approximately 85% were seen once. TCR beta sequencing covered blood CD8+ and CD4+ T cells. In germline, CDR1 is SGHRS, CDR2 YFSETQ. V lost 4 bases to trimming and J lost 5 bases, with 13 bases between them. The CDR3 is made up of 14 amino acids.

This receptor was taken from a human donor with multiple sclerosis. Material: CD8+ T cells from PBMCs. The chain combines TRBV5-1 with TRBJ2-1; D may be TRBD1 (5 bases). The CDR3 reads CASSDLDRNNEQFF. The CDR3, as DNA: TGCGCCAGCAGCGACCTCGACAGAAACAATGAGCAGTTCTTC.